At least ten counts were recorded for the clone carrying this T cell receptor (beta chain). This sample is part of a study of beta chain features in type 1 diabetes. Researchers reported sorting CD4+ naive, central memory, regulatory and stem cell-like memory cells via CD45RO/CCR7/CD25/CD127/CD95/CD27. The CDR3 extends over 13 amino acids. Germline V gene sequence: CDR1 SGDLS, CDR2 YYNGEE. With 3 bases removed from V and 5 bases from J, the gap between germline ends came to 8 bases. Expressed TCRB transcripts got sequenced, as all isolated RNA was reverse transcribed. About 3.57 million reads per sample on average were obtained from naive, central memory and regulatory T cell samples. Repertoires were generated with immunoSEQ multiplex PCR, while TCRdb's copy carries only in-frame clones and drops some. The sample yields under 200,000 clones, around 8% seen once.

Sample: central memory CD4+ T cells from blood. The clonotype was recovered from a man aged 18-30 years in good health. The chain recombines TRBV9 with TRBJ1-4; D may be TRBD1 (6 bases). Here the CDR3 DNA reads TGTGCCAGCAGCGCCGGACAGAATGAAAAACTGTTTTTT. It codes for CASSAGQNEKLFF.